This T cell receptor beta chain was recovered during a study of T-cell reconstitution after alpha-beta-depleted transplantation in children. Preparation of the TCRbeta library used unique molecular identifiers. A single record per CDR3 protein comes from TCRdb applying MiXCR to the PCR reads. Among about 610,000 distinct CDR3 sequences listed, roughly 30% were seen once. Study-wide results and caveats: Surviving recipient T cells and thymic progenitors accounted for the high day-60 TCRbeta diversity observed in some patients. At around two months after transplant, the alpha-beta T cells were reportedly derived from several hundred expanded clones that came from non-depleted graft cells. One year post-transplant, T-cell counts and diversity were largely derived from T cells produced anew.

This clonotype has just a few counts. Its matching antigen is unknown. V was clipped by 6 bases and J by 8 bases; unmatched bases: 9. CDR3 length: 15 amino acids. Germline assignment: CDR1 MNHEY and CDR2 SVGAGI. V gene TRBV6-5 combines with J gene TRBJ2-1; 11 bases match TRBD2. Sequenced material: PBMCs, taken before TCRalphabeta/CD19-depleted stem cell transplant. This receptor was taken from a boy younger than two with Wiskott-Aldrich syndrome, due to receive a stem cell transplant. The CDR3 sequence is CASSYYSGRGYEQFF. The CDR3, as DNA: TGTGCCAGCAGCTATTATAGCGGGAGGGGCTATGAGCAGTTCTTC.